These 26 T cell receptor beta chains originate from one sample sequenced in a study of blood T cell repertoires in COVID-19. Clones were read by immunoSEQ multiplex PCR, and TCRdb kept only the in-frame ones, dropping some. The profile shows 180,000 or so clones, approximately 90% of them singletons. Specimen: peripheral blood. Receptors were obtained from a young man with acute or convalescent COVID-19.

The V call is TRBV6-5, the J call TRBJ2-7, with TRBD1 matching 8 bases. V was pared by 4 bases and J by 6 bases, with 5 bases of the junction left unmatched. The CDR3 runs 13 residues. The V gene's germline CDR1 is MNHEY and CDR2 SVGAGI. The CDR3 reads CASSLLQGAEQYF. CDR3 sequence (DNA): TGTGCCAGCAGTTTGTTGCAGGGGGCCGAGCAGTACTTC.

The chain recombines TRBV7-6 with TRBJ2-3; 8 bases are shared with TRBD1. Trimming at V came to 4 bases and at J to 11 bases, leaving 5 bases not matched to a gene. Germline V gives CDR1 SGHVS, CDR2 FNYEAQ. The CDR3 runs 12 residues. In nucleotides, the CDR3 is TGTGCCAGCAGCTCGACAGGGGAGTTGCAGTATTTT. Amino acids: CASSSTGELQYF.

CDR3 protein: CASSSLAKNIQYF. The CDR3, as DNA: TGTGCCAGCAGCTCCCTAGCCAAAAACATTCAGTACTTC. The chain is built from TRBV5-6 and TRBJ2-4, with D unclear. Trimming removed 3 bases at V and 0 bases at J, with 4 bases between. The CDR3 extends over 13 amino acids. CDR1 and CDR2 from the germline V gene are SGHDT and YYEEEE.

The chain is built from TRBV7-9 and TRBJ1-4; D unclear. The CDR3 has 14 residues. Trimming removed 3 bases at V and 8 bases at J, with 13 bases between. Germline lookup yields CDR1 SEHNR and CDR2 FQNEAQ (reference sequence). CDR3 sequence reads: CASSFGAGGEKLFF. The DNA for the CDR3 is TGTGCCAGCAGCTTTGGAGCTGGCGGGGAAAAACTGTTTTTT.

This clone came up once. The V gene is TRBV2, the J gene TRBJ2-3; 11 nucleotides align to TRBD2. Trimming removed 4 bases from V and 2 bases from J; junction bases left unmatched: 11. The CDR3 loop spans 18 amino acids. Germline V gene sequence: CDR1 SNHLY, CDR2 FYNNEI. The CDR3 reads CASSVITSGGYVTDTQYF. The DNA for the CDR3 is TGTGCCAGCAGTGTGATAACTAGCGGGGGTTATGTCACAGATACGCAGTATTTT.

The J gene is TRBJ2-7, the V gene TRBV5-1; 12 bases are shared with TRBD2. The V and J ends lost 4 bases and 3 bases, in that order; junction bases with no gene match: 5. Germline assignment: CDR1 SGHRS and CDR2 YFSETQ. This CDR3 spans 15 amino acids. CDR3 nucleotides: TGCGCCAGCAGCCCTGGACTAGCGGGGATCTACGAGCAGTACTTC. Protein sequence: CASSPGLAGIYEQYF.

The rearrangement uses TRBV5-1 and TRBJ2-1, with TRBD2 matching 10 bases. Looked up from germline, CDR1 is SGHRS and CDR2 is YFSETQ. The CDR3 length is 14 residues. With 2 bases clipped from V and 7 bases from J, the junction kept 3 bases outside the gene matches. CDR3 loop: CASSFKAGGNEQFF. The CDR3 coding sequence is TGCGCCAGCAGCTTTAAAGCGGGGGGGAATGAGCAGTTCTTC.

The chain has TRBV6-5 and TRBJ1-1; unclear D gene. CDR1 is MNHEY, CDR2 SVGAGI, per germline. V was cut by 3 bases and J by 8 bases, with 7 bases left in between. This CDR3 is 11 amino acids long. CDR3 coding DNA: TGTGCCAGCAGTTATGGCCCCGAAGCTTTCTTT. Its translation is CASSYGPEAFF.

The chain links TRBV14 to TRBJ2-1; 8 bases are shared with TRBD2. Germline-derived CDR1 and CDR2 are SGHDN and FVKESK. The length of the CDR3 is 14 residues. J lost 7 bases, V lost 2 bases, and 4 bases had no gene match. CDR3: CASSQSGGGNEQFF. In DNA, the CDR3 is TGTGCCAGCAGCCAAAGCGGGGGTGGGAATGAGCAGTTCTTC.

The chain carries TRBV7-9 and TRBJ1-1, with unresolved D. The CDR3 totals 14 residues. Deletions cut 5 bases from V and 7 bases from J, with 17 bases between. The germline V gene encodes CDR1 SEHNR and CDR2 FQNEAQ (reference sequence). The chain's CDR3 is CASSPPEAIFEAFF. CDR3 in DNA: TGTGCCAGCAGCCCACCGGAGGCCATTTTTGAAGCTTTCTTT.

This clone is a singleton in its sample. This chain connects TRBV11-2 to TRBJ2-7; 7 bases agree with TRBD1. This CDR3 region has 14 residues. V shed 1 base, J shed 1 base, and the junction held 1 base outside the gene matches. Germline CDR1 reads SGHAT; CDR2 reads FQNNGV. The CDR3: CASSLGTGSYEQYV. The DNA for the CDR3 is TGTGCCAGCAGCTTAGGGACAGGATCCTACGAGCAGTACGTC.

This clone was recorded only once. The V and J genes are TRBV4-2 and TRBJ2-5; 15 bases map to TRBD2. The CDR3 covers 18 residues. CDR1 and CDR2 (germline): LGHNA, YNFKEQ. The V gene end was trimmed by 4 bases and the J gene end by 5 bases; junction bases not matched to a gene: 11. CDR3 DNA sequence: TGTGCCAGCAGCCCCCGGGTGGGACTAGCGGGGGGCTGGGAGACCCAGTACTTC. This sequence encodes CASSPRVGLAGGWETQYF.

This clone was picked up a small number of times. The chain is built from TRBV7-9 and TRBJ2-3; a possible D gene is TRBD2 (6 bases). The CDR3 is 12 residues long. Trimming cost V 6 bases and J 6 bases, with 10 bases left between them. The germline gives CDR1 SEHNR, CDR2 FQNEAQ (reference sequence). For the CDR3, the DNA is TGTGCCAGCAGTTGGGGGGAGGATACGCAGTATTTT. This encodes CASSWGEDTQYF.

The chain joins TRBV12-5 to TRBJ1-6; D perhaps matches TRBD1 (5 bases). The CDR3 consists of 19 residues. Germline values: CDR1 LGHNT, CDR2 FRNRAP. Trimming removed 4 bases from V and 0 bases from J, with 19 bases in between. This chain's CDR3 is CASGSLPRGGSSYNSPLHF. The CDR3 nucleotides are TGTGCTAGTGGTTCGCTTCCTCGGGGGGGGAGCTCCTATAATTCACCCCTCCACTTT.

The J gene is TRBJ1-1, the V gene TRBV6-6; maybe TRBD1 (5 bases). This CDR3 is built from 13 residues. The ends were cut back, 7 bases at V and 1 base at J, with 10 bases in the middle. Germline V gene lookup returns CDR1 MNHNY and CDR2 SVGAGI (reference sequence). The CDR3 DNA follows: TGTGCCAGCACCAGGGTTCAGAACACTGAAGCTTTCTTT. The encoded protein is CASTRVQNTEAFF.

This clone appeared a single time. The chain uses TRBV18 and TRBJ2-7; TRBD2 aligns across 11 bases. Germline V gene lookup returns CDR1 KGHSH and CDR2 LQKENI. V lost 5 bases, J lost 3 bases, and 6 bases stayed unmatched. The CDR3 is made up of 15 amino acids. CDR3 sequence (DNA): TGTGCCAGCTCATCTACTAGCGGGGGAGGCTACGAGCAGTACGTC. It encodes CASSSTSGGGYEQYV.

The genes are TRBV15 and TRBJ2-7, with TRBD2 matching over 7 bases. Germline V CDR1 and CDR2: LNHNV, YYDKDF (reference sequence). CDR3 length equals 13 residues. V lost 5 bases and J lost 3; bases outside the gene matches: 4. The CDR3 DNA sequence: TGTGCCACCAGCTGGGAGGGTGGCTACGAGCAGTACTTC. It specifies CATSWEGGYEQYF. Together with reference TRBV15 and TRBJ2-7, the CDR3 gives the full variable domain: DAMVIQNPRYQVTQFGKPVTLSCSQTLNHNVMYWYQQKSSQAPKLLFHYYDKDFNNEADTPDNFQSRRPNTSFCFLDIRSPGLGDTAMYLCATSWEGGYEQYFGPGTRLTVT.

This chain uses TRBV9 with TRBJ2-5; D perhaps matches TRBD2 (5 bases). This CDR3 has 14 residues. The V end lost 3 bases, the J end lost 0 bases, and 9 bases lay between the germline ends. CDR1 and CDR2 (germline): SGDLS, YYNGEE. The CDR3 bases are TGTGCCAGCAGCGCTTGGGAGTACCAAGAGACCCAGTACTTC. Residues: CASSAWEYQETQYF.

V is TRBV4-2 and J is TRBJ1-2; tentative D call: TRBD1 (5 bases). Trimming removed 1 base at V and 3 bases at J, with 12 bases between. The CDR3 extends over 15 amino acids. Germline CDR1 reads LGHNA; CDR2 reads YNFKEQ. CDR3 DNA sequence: TGTGCCAGCAGCCAAGGTTCCGACAGCCACTATGGCTACACCTTC. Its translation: CASSQGSDSHYGYTF.

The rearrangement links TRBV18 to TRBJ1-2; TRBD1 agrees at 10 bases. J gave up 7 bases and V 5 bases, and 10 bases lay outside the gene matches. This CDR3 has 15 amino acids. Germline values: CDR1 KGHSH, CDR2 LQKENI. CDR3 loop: CASSSTDRGAGGYTF. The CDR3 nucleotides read TGTGCCAGCTCATCTACGGACAGGGGGGCCGGTGGCTACACCTTC.

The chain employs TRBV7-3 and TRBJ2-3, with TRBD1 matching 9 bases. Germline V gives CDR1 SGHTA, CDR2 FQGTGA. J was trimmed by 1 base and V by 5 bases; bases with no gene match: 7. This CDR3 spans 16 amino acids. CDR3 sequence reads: CASSEGTGLGTDTQYF. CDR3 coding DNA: TGTGCCAGCAGCGAAGGGACAGGGTTGGGCACAGATACGCAGTATTTT.

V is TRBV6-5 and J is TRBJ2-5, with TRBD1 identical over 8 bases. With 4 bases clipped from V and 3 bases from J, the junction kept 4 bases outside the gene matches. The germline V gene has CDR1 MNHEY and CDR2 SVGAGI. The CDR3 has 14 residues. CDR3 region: CASSSLDREETQYF. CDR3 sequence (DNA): TGTGCCAGCAGTTCCCTGGACAGGGAAGAGACCCAGTACTTC.

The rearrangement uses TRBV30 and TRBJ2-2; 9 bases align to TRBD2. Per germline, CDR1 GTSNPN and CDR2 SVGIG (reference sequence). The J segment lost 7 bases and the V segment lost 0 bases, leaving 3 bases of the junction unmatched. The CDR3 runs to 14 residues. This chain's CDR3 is CAWSVQAGGGELFF. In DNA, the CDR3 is TGTGCCTGGAGTGTACAAGCGGGAGGCGGGGAGCTGTTTTTT.

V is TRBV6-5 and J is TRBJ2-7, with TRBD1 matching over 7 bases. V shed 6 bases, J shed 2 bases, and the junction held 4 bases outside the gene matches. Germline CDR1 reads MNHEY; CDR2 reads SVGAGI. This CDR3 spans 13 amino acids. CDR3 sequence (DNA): TGTGCCAGCAGACCGGGACAGACCTACGAGCAGTACTTC. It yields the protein CASRPGQTYEQYF.

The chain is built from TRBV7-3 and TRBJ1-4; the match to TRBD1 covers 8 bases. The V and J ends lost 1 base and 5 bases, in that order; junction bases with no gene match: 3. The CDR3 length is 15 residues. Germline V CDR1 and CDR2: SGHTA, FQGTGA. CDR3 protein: CASSLNGQGNEKLFF. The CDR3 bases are TGTGCCAGCAGCTTAAATGGACAGGGCAATGAAAAACTGTTTTTT.

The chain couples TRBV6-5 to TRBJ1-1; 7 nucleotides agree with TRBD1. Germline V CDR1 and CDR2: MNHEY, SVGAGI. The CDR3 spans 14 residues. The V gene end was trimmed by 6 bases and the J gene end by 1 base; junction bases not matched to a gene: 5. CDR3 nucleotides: TGTGCCAGCAGACCCGGGACAGCGAACACTGAAGCTTTCTTT. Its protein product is CASRPGTANTEAFF.